The following is a T cell receptor beta chain sequence with its context. This CDR3 region has 14 residues. Germline CDR1 is LNHDA and CDR2 is SQIVND (reference sequence). Trimming cost V 3 bases and J 5 bases, with 10 bases left between them. This sample stems from a study of cytomegalovirus exposure and HLA in healthy donors. Vbeta (60) and Jbeta (13) primers were used in the PCR. Sequencing used immunoSEQ multiplex PCR; TCRdb keeps in-frame clones, though not all of them. The sample contains roughly 190,000 clones, 65% to 85% of which appear only once. The sequencing sample was made of PBMCs. The rearrangement uses TRBV19 and TRBJ1-4; tentative D call: TRBD1 (5 bases). The sequence came from a man aged 50 to 60 in good health and CMV-seronegative. The CDR3 nucleotides read TGTGCCAGTAGTATTGGGGCCAAGAATGAAAAACTGTTTTTT. Amino acids: CASSIGAKNEKLFF.